Below, 24 T cell receptor beta chains from the same sample are listed, as sequenced in a study of blood T cells in healthy people across ages. Alongside a J-beta primer mix, a sample-barcoded 5' primer served in a second PCR lasting roughly 7 to 12 cycles. TCRdb reprocessed the 5' RACE reads via MiXCR and lists one record per CDR3 protein. This sample yields about 1.8 million distinct CDR3 sequences, of which just under 50% are seen a single time; roughly 2.1% belongs to the top ten. Sequenced input: blood. These receptors were taken from a woman in her forties in good health.

This clonotype has just a few counts. The V and J genes are TRBV12-3 or TRBV12-4 and TRBJ2-7, with D maybe TRBD1 (5 bases). There are 15 residues in the CDR3. V shed 2 bases and J shed 3 bases, with 14 bases lying between them. CDR3 bases: TGTGCCAGCAGTTTATTATGGGGCGGCAACTACGAGCAGTACTTC. Translated, it gives CASSLLWGGNYEQYF.

V usage is TRBV20-1 and J usage is TRBJ2-7, with 12 bases aligning to TRBD2. Germline V lookup: CDR1 DFQATT, CDR2 SNEGSKA (reference sequence). The CDR3 totals 13 residues. V lost 4 bases, J lost 6 bases, and 4 bases stayed unmatched. The CDR3, as DNA: TGCAGTGCTACTAGCGGGGGGGCTGTCGAGCAGTACTTC. Encoded protein: CSATSGGAVEQYF.

The CDR3 sequence: CASSLAGGHQDTQYF. The DNA of the CDR3 is TGTGCCAGCAGCTTGGCGGGGGGGCATCAAGATACGCAGTATTTT. V gene TRBV5-6 combines with J gene TRBJ2-3; 8 bases match TRBD2. The CDR3 runs to 15 residues. The germline V gene has CDR1 SGHDT and CDR2 YYEEEE. Germline trimming cut 0 bases from V and 5 bases from J; bases unmatched to any gene: 5. Filled out from reference TRBV5-6 and TRBJ2-3, the complete variable domain reads DAGVTQSPTHLIKTRGQQVTLRCSPKSGHDTVSWYQQALGQGPQFIFQYYEEEERQRGNFPDRFSGHQFPNYSSELNVNALLLGDSALYLCASSLAGGHQDTQYFGPGTRLTVL.

The genes are TRBV5-1 and TRBJ1-6; D unresolved. The CDR3 runs 13 residues. In germline, CDR1 is SGHRS, CDR2 YFSETQ. The V gene lost 1 base and the J gene lost 10 bases, with 9 bases spanning the gap. The CDR3 nucleotides are TGCGCCAGCAGCTTGTTGGGGAGCTCACCCCTCCACTTT. Protein: CASSLLGSSPLHF.

The rearrangement uses TRBV6-5 and TRBJ2-5; D gene unclear. Germline V gene data show CDR1 as MNHEY and CDR2 as SVGAGI. Deletions cut 8 bases from V and 3 bases from J, with 13 bases between. CDR3 length: 13 residues. Here the CDR3 DNA reads TGTGCCAGCGGCCCCATGCCCGAAGAGACCCAGTACTTC. This sequence encodes CASGPMPEETQYF.

This clonotype occurred a few times. The chain recombines TRBV5-1 with TRBJ2-1; perhaps TRBD1 as D (6 bases). Per the germline V gene, CDR1 is SGHRS and CDR2 is YFSETQ. The CDR3 is 16 amino acids. Trimming took off 0 bases at V and 2 bases at J, with 12 bases between the two ends. CDR3 protein: CASSLVSGVAYNEQFF. The CDR3 DNA reads as TGCGCCAGCAGCTTGGTCTCAGGGGTTGCCTACAATGAGCAGTTCTTC.

The rearrangement links TRBV7-9 to TRBJ2-1, with 9 bases fitting TRBD1. Germline V gene data show CDR1 as SEHNR and CDR2 as FQNEAQ (reference sequence). The V gene end was trimmed by 2 bases and the J gene end by 5 bases; junction bases not matched to a gene: 7. The CDR3 runs to 16 residues. The CDR3, as DNA: TGTGCCAGCAGCTTACTCGCGGGACAGGGTAACAATGAGCAGTTCTTC. The encoded protein is CASSLLAGQGNNEQFF.

The CDR3 nucleotides are TGCAGTGCTAGGGGTGAGGAAAAACTGTTTTTT. It specifies CSARGEEKLFF. The chain uses TRBV20-1 and TRBJ1-4; no definite D call. The CDR3 spans 11 residues. In germline, CDR1 is DFQATT, CDR2 SNEGSKA (reference sequence). The V end was cut by 3 bases, the J end by 8 bases, with 7 bases between.

This clonotype occurred once. The chain is built from TRBV10-2 and TRBJ1-2; perhaps TRBD1 as D (5 bases). The V gene lost 4 bases and the J gene lost 0 bases, with 21 bases spanning the gap. Germline V CDR1 and CDR2: WSHSY, SAAADI. This CDR3 comprises 18 residues. CDR3 sequence (DNA): TGCGCCAGCAGTGGCGGACCCGGGAACAGGAGATCTAACTATGGCTACACCTTC. This encodes CASSGGPGNRRSNYGYTF.

The genes are TRBV7-2 and TRBJ1-3; D is unresolved. Germline CDR1 reads SGHTA; CDR2 reads FQGNSA. V lost 0 bases to trimming and J lost 3 bases, with 9 bases between them. The length of the CDR3 is 15 residues. The chain's CDR3 is CASSLATVGGNTIYF. Here the CDR3 DNA reads TGTGCCAGCAGCTTAGCCACAGTTGGTGGAAACACCATATATTTT.

This sequence joins TRBV5-1 and TRBJ1-5; 7 bases line up with TRBD1. Germline CDR1 and CDR2: SGHRS and YFSETQ. The CDR3 is made up of 15 amino acids. With V trimmed by 1 base and J by 6 bases, 7 bases remained unmatched. This CDR3 is CASSLTGAMGQPQHF. CDR3 nucleotide sequence: TGCGCCAGCAGCTTGACAGGGGCTATGGGTCAGCCCCAGCATTTT.

The chain recombines TRBV5-1 with TRBJ2-3; D is perhaps TRBD1 (6 bases). The CDR3 consists of 17 residues. Trimming took off 4 bases at V and 3 bases at J, with 21 bases between the two ends. CDR1 is SGHRS and CDR2 is YFSETQ in the germline V gene. The DNA of the CDR3 is TGCGCCAGCAGCCCCATCGGTCCGACAGGTTCGACAGATACGCAGTATTTT. Its protein is CASSPIGPTGSTDTQYF.

Many counts were recorded for this clonotype. The rearrangement joins TRBV6-2 or TRBV6-3 to TRBJ2-7; no clear D gene. The CDR3 has 13 residues. V lost 2 bases and J 2 bases, leaving 7 bases between the germline ends. Germline-derived CDR1 and CDR2 are MNHEY and SVGEGT. CDR3 loop: CASSYNRAYEQYF. The CDR3 DNA is TGTGCCAGCAGTTACAACCGCGCCTACGAGCAGTACTTC.

This clonotype was recorded a few times. This sequence joins TRBV29-1 and TRBJ1-5; no reliable D call. Germline assignment: CDR1 SQVTM and CDR2 ANQGSEA. The CDR3 contains 14 residues. Deletions cut 3 bases from V and 4 bases from J, with 13 bases between. The CDR3 reads CSVETGSGNQPQHF. The CDR3 DNA reads TGCAGCGTTGAGACCGGGTCTGGTAATCAGCCCCAGCATTTT.

This rearrangement joins TRBV15 to TRBJ2-3; possibly TRBD2 for D (5 bases). The germline V gene has CDR1 LNHNV and CDR2 YYDKDF (reference sequence). CDR3 length equals 17 residues. V was clipped by 1 base and J by 0 bases, with 14 bases between them. The CDR3, as DNA: TGTGCCACCAGCAGAGTCTTGACTAACGGAAGCACAGATACGCAGTATTTT. Its translation: CATSRVLTNGSTDTQYF.

The chain has TRBV9 and TRBJ2-3, with D possibly being TRBD1 (5 bases). This CDR3 has 17 residues. Per germline, CDR1 SGDLS and CDR2 YYNGEE. Trimming shortened V by 0 bases and J by 6 bases, and 20 bases separated the two germline ends. The CDR3 sequence: CASSVDPRGLLLDTQYF. CDR3 bases: TGTGCCAGCAGCGTAGACCCAAGGGGCCTACTGCTGGATACGCAGTATTTT. Complete variable domain (other parts from reference TRBV9 and TRBJ2-3): DSGVTQTPKHLITATGQRVTLRCSPRSGDLSVYWYQQSLDQGLQFLIQYYNGEERAKGNILERFSAQQFPDLHSELNLSSLELGDSALYFCASSVDPRGLLLDTQYFGPGTRLTVL.

V gene TRBV6-5 combines with J gene TRBJ2-4; perhaps TRBD2 as D (7 bases). This CDR3 has 14 amino acids. The germline V gene encodes CDR1 MNHEY and CDR2 SVGAGI. Between the trimmed V and J ends, which lost 5 bases and 3 bases, there was a span of 11 bases. Here the CDR3 DNA reads TGTGCCAGCAGTCTGCGGGGGCGCAAAAACATTCAGTACTTC. Translating gives CASSLRGRKNIQYF.

This clonotype was seen repeatedly, ten times or more. The gene calls are TRBV29-1 and TRBJ2-5; D may correspond to TRBD1 or TRBD2 (6 bases each). Per germline, CDR1 SQVTM and CDR2 ANQGSEA. Deletions cut 1 base from V and 1 base from J, with 7 bases between. The CDR3 spans 13 residues. CDR3 coding DNA: TGCAGCGTTGAAGGGGGGGCCCAAGAGACCCAGTACTTC. Its translation is CSVEGGAQETQYF. Looking up the rest from reference TRBV29-1 and TRBJ2-5 gives the full variable domain: SAVISQKPSRDICQRGTSLTIQCQVDSQVTMMFWYRQQPGQSLTLIATANQGSEATYESGFVIDKFPISRPNLTFSTLTVSNMSPEDSSIYLCSVEGGAQETQYFGPGTRLLVL.

In its sample, this clonotype was seen a few times. The chain joins TRBV28 to TRBJ2-7; perhaps TRBD2 as D (5 bases). V was trimmed by 6 bases and J by 7 bases, leaving 13 bases between them. The V gene's germline CDR1 is MDHEN and CDR2 SYDVKM. This CDR3 region has 12 residues. Written as DNA, the CDR3 is TGTGCCAGCAGCCCCCCGGGGTGGGAGCAGTACTTC. It translates to CASSPPGWEQYF. The entire variable domain, with the rest obtained from reference TRBV28 and TRBJ2-7, is as follows: DVKVTQSSRYLVKRTGEKVFLECVQDMDHENMFWYRQDPGLGLRLIYFSYDVKMKEKGDIPEGYSVSREKKERFSLILESASTNQTSMYLCASSPPGWEQYFGPGTRLTVT.

This chain uses TRBV6-5 with TRBJ2-7, with D possibly TRBD1 on 6 matching bases. The CDR3 covers 11 residues. Trimming removed 7 bases from V and 6 bases from J, with 10 bases in between. CDR1 and CDR2 (germline): MNHEY, SVGAGI. The CDR3 nucleotides read TGTGCCAGCAATCAGGGGACCGAGCAGTACTTC. Its protein product is CASNQGTEQYF.

The V call is TRBV11-2, the J call TRBJ2-7, with D perhaps assigned TRBD1 or TRBD2 (5 bases each). V was trimmed by 4 bases and J by 2 bases, leaving 12 bases between them. CDR1 is SGHAT and CDR2 is FQNNGV in the germline V gene. This CDR3 contains 14 residues. CDR3: CASSWGPDAYEQYF. The CDR3 region has the DNA TGTGCCAGCAGCTGGGGACCGGACGCCTACGAGCAGTACTTC.

The chain recombines TRBV4-3 with TRBJ1-2, with 8 positions matching TRBD1. J was trimmed by 1 base and V by 2 bases; bases with no gene match: 3. This CDR3 has 15 residues. The germline gives CDR1 LGHNA, CDR2 YSLEER. For the CDR3, the DNA is TGCGCCAGCAGCCAAAACAGGGGGTTTAACTATGGCTACACCTTC. Translating it yields CASSQNRGFNYGYTF.

The CDR3: CSAPTSGGAGTQYF. The CDR3 DNA follows: TGCAGTGCGCCGACTAGCGGGGGGGCCGGGACCCAGTACTTC. This chain uses TRBV20-1 with TRBJ2-5; 14 bases align to TRBD2. Germline CDR1 DFQATT, CDR2 SNEGSKA (reference sequence). V trimming: 6 bases; J trimming: 7 bases; junction bases outside the gene matches: 7. The CDR3 has 14 amino acids.

The chain employs TRBV20-1 and TRBJ1-4; tentative D call: TRBD1 (5 bases). CDR3 length: 16 residues. The germline CDR1 and CDR2 sequences are DFQATT and SNEGSKA (reference sequence). The V gene lost 0 bases and the J gene lost 0 bases, with 11 bases spanning the gap. The CDR3 loop is CSARDGAGPTNEKLFF. The CDR3 DNA reads TGCAGTGCTAGAGATGGGGCCGGACCAACTAATGAAAAACTGTTTTTT.